The rows below give T cell receptor beta chains drawn from one sample of a study of blood T cell repertoires in COVID-19. The method was immunoSEQ multiplex PCR; TCRdb's version includes in-frame clones alone and lacks a portion of them. The sample lists under 50,000 clones, 70% to 85% occurring once. The sequencing input was peripheral blood. The receptors here all came from a man in his fifties or sixties with active COVID-19. CDR3s include the opening cysteine and the closing phenylalanine or tryptophan. The D gene is left open where the match is weak. A row's size may be missing; if present it is once, few, many or a size class.

v_call	d_call	clone_size	j_call	cdr3_aa	cdr3_nt
TRBV4-3	TRBD2	.	TRBJ2-3	CASSQEPIPPPLAGNTDTQYF	TGCGCCAGCAGCCAAGAGCCGATCCCCCCCCCACTAGCGGGGAACACAGATACGCAGTATTTT
TRBV3-1/TRBV3-2	.	.	TRBJ2-5	CASSQEALNNRLTQYF	TGTGCCAGCAGCCAAGAGGCGCTGAACAACAGGTTGACCCAGTACTTC
TRBV6-1	.	.	TRBJ2-7	CASSERRGSYEQYF	TGTGCCAGCAGTGAAAGAAGGGGATCCTACGAGCAGTACTTC
TRBV10-1	TRBD2	.	TRBJ2-3	CASNSAGTSGRDTQYF	TGCGCCAGCAACTCAGCCGGGACTAGCGGGAGAGATACGCAGTATTTT
TRBV5-1	.	.	TRBJ1-4	CASRTGTRGRLVF	TGCGCCAGTAGGACCGGGACTCGGGGACGATTGGTTTTT
TRBV6-5	.	few	TRBJ1-2	CASTQGWYGYTF	TGTGCCAGCACCCAGGGTTGGTATGGCTACACCTTC
TRBV5-5	.	few	TRBJ2-5	CASSSDIQLETQYF	TGTGCCAGCAGCTCGGACATCCAGCTGGAGACCCAGTACTTC
TRBV29-1	TRBD2	.	TRBJ2-3	CSVVRTSGGAADTQYF	TGCAGCGTTGTTAGGACTAGCGGGGGGGCAGCAGATACGCAGTATTTT
TRBV27	TRBD2	.	TRBJ2-7	CASSLVVPAGGREQYF	TGTGCCAGCAGTTTAGTCGTTCCAGCGGGGGGAAGGGAGCAGTACTTC
TRBV7-9	.	.	TRBJ2-5	CATNQGGETQYF	TGTGCCACCAATCAGGGGGGAGAGACCCAGTACTTC
TRBV4-1	TRBD1	once	TRBJ2-7	CASSQAGTGSYEQYF	TGCGCCAGCAGCCAAGCCGGGACAGGTTCCTACGAGCAGTACTTC
TRBV9	TRBD2	.	TRBJ2-3	CASSVALAGATDTQYF	TGTGCCAGCAGCGTAGCCCTAGCGGGGGCTACAGATACGCAGTATTTT
TRBV6-4	TRBD2	once	TRBJ2-1	CASSAGGTLDYNEQFF	TGTGCCAGCAGCGCCGGGGGGACGTTAGACTACAATGAGCAGTTCTTC
TRBV5-6	.	.	TRBJ2-2	CASSLPTSLPNTGELFF	TGTGCCAGCAGCTTGCCCACTAGCCTTCCGAACACCGGGGAGCTGTTTTTT
TRBV6-5	.	.	TRBJ1-1	CASSLGGGVTEAFF	TGTGCCAGCAGTTTGGGGGGAGGAGTCACTGAAGCTTTCTTT
TRBV5-1	TRBD2	.	TRBJ2-1	CASSPAGTRSYEQFF	TGCGCCAGCAGCCCGGCCGGGACTAGAAGTTATGAGCAGTTCTTC
TRBV10-3	.	once	TRBJ2-7	CAISDLYEQYF	TGTGCCATCAGTGACCTATACGAGCAGTACTTC
TRBV27	TRBD2	.	TRBJ2-7	CASIRGGGSSYEQYF	TGTGCCAGCATAAGGGGCGGGGGAAGCTCCTACGAGCAGTACTTC
TRBV4-2	TRBD2	.	TRBJ2-1	CASSPSGGASNEQFF	TGTGCCAGCAGCCCCTCCGGGGGGGCAAGCAATGAGCAGTTCTTC
TRBV4-3	.	.	TRBJ2-5	CASSQDWERGKETQYF	TGCGCCAGCAGCCAAGATTGGGAGAGAGGAAAAGAGACCCAGTACTTC
TRBV7-9	.	.	TRBJ1-6	CASSAAGSYNSPLHF	TGTGCCAGCAGCGCCGCCGGCTCCTATAATTCACCCCTCCACTTT
TRBV3-1/TRBV3-2	.	once	TRBJ2-3	CASSRLTALRTDTQYF	TGTGCCAGCAGTCGCCTGACAGCCTTGAGAACAGATACGCAGTATTTT
TRBV5-6	.	.	TRBJ1-3	CASSLQSGNTIYF	TGTGCCAGCAGCTTACAATCCGGAAACACCATATATTTT
TRBV6-5	.	.	TRBJ1-2	CASRGGVRRSGYTF	TGTGCCAGCAGGGGGGGAGTCAGACGGTCTGGCTACACCTTC
TRBV29-1	.	.	TRBJ1-1	CSVEDPGQGWGVAFF	TGCAGCGTTGAAGATCCCGGACAAGGATGGGGTGTAGCTTTCTTT
TRBV5-5	.	.	TRBJ1-2	CASSLGVGSGLGYTF	TGTGCCAGCAGCTTGGGCGTGGGTTCAGGCCTGGGCTACACCTTC
TRBV6-5	.	.	TRBJ2-7	CASRTGGVNEQYF	TGTGCCAGCAGAACAGGGGGGGTAAACGAGCAGTACTTC
TRBV2	TRBD2	.	TRBJ2-3	CASSEISGGPVF	TGTGCCAGCAGTGAAATTAGCGGGGGCCCCGTTTTT
TRBV27	.	.	TRBJ1-2	CASSLRQRSFYGYTF	TGTGCCAGCAGTTTGAGGCAGAGATCTTTCTATGGCTACACCTTC
TRBV10-1	TRBD1	.	TRBJ2-3	CASSAGTGDTDTQYF	TGCGCCAGCAGTGCCGGGACAGGGGACACAGATACGCAGTATTTT
TRBV18	TRBD1	few	TRBJ1-3	CASSPGQAGSSGNTIYF	TGTGCCAGCTCACCGGGACAGGCCGGGAGCTCTGGAAACACCATATATTTT
TRBV19	TRBD2	.	TRBJ2-7	CASSRTLLAGGYEQYF	TGTGCCAGTAGCAGAACGTTGTTAGCGGGGGGTTACGAGCAGTACTTC
TRBV6-5	TRBD1	.	TRBJ2-7	CASSYSRQGDYEQYF	TGTGCCAGCAGTTACTCGAGACAGGGGGACTACGAGCAGTACTTC
TRBV2	TRBD2	.	TRBJ2-1	CASSRLAGGGEQFF	TGTGCCAGCAGTCGACTAGCGGGGGGCGGGGAGCAGTTCTTC
TRBV4-3	TRBD1	.	TRBJ2-1	CASSQETGDSYNEQFF	TGCGCCAGCAGCCAAGAGACAGGGGATTCCTACAATGAGCAGTTCTTC
TRBV5-1	TRBD1	once	TRBJ1-4	CASSRGQGRNEKLFF	TGCGCCAGCAGTCGTGGACAGGGGAGGAATGAAAAACTGTTTTTT
TRBV5-4	TRBD1	once	TRBJ1-2	CASSLVWDRGDYGYTF	TGTGCCAGCAGCTTGGTTTGGGACAGGGGCGACTATGGCTACACCTTC
TRBV5-1	TRBD1	.	TRBJ1-3	CASSSQGANSGNTIYF	TGCGCCAGCAGCTCGCAGGGGGCTAACTCTGGAAACACCATATATTTT
TRBV29-1	.	.	TRBJ1-2	CSVSVQGARYTF	TGCAGCGTTTCCGTACAGGGTGCGCGCTACACCTTC
TRBV2	.	.	TRBJ2-2	CASRRGGTGELFF	TGTGCCAGCAGGAGGGGGGGCACCGGGGAGCTGTTTTTT
TRBV28	TRBD1	.	TRBJ1-2	CASRTGIGYTF	TGTGCCAGCCGGACAGGGATTGGCTACACCTTC
TRBV18	.	.	TRBJ1-1	CASSSGEGETEAFF	TGTGCCAGCTCATCGGGGGAGGGGGAGACTGAAGCTTTCTTT
TRBV7-2	.	.	TRBJ1-2	CASSLALGEGGYTF	TGTGCCAGCAGCTTAGCGTTAGGGGAGGGTGGCTACACCTTC
TRBV4-1	.	.	TRBJ1-1	CASSQVLAGAGTEAFF	TGCGCCAGCAGCCAAGTATTGGCAGGGGCTGGCACTGAAGCTTTCTTT
TRBV7-2	.	.	TRBJ2-1	CASSLGTNNEQFF	TGTGCCAGCAGCTTAGGGACTAACAATGAGCAGTTCTTC